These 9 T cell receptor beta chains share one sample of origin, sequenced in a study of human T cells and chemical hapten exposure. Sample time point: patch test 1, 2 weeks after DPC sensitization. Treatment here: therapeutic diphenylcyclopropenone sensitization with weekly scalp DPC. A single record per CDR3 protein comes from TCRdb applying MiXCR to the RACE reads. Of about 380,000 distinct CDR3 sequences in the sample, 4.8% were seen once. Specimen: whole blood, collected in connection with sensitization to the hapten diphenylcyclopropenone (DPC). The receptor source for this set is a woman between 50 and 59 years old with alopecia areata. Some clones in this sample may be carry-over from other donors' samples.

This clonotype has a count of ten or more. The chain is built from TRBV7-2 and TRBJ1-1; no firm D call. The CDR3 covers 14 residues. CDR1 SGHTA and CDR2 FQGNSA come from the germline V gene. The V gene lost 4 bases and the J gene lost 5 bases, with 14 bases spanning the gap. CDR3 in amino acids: CASSSFRGETEAFF. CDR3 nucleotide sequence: TGTGCCAGCAGCTCTTTCCGTGGGGAAACTGAAGCTTTCTTT.

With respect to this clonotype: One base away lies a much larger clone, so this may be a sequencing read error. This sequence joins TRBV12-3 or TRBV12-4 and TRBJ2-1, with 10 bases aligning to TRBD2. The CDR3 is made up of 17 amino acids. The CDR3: CASSSGPGLATSSTQLF. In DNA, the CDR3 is TGTGCCAGCAGTTCGGGACCGGGACTAGCGACTTCCTCTACGCAGCTCTTC.

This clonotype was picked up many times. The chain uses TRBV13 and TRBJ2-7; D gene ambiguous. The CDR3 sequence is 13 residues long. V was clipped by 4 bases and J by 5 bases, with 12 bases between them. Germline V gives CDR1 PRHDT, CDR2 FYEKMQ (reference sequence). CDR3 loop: CASSSWRRDEQYF. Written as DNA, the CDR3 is TGTGCCAGCAGCTCGTGGAGACGGGACGAGCAGTACTTC.

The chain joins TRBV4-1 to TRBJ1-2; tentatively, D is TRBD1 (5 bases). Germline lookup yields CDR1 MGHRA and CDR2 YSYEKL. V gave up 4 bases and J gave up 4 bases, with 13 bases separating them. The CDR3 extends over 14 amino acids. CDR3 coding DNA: TGCGCCAGCAGCCCCGGGACGGAGTCCTATGGCTACACCTTC. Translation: CASSPGTESYGYTF.

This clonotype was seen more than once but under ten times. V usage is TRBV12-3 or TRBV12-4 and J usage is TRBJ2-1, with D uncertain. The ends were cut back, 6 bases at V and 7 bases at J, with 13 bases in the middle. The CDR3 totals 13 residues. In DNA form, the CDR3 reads TGTGCCAGCAGACTAACCCTCCCTAATGAGCAGTTCTTC. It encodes CASRLTLPNEQFF.

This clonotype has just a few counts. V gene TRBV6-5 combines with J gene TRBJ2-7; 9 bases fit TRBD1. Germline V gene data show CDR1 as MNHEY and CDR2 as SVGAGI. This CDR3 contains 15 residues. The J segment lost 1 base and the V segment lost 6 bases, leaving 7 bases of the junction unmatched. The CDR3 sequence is CASRPPGQGSYEQYF. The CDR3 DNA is TGTGCCAGCAGACCCCCCGGACAGGGGTCCTACGAGCAGTACTTC.

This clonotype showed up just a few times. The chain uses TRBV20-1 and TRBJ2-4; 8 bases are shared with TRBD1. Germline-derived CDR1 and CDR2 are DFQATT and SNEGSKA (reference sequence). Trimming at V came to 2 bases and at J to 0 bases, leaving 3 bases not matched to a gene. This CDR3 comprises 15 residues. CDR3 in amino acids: CSARWDRRAKNIQYF. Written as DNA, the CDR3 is TGCAGTGCTAGATGGGACAGGCGAGCCAAAAACATTCAGTACTTC.

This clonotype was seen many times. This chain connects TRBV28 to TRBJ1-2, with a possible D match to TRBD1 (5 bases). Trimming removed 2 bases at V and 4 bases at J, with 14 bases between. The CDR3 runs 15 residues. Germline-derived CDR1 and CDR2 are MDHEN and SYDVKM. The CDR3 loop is CASSLRSGGSYGYTF. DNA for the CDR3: TGTGCCAGCAGTTTAAGGTCGGGGGGGAGCTATGGCTACACCTTC.

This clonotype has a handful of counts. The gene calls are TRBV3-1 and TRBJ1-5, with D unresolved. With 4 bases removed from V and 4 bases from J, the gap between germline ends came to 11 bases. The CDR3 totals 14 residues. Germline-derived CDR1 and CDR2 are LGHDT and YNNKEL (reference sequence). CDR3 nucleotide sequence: TGTGCCAGCAGCCGAGAGCCATCAAATCAGCCCCAGCATTTT. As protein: CASSREPSNQPQHF.